Included here is one T cell receptor (beta chain) sequence, with context. The data derive from a study of T cells in Graves' hyperthyroidism and ophthalmopathy. The CDR3 runs 19 residues. J gave up 4 bases and V 5 bases, and 12 bases lay outside the gene matches. The germline CDR1 and CDR2 sequences are SEHNR and FQNEAQ (reference sequence). From RNA transcripts, TCR beta CDR3 regions were amplified. A first-round RT-PCR of the TCR CDR3 used the HTBI primer set. MiXCR was run by TCRdb on the multiplex PCR reads, yielding one entry per CDR3 protein. The sample lists some 370,000 distinct CDR3 sequences; roughly a sixth were seen once.

The sequence came from a woman in her thirties with Graves' hyperthyroidism that later progressed to Graves' ophthalmopathy. The material sequenced was blood. The chain carries TRBV7-9 and TRBJ2-1, with TRBD2 matching 15 bases. This CDR3 reads CASSPGLAGGPWYYNEQFF. As DNA, the CDR3 is TGTGCCAGCAGCCCCGGACTAGCGGGAGGGCCTTGGTATTACAATGAGCAGTTCTTC.